This T cell receptor beta chain was captured by sequencing in a study of long-term antiretroviral therapy in people with HIV. At the survey level, the v3.0 immunoSEQ assay was run. Libraries were prepared by immunoSEQ multiplex PCR; TCRdb keeps only in-frame clonotypes and omits some of them. Of approximately 21,000 clones listed, roughly 84% are singletons. Unmatched junction bases numbered 13, after V lost 2 bases and J lost 9 bases. The CDR3 runs to 16 residues. The germline V gene has CDR1 LNHDA and CDR2 SQIVND (reference sequence). V gene TRBV19 combines with J gene TRBJ2-1, with 7 bases matching TRBD1. This clonotype was obtained from a man aged 45-65 years with HIV. Source: unsorted PBMCs, taken at the start of antiretroviral therapy. CDR3 residues: CASSINRGVLGSEQFF. In nucleotides, the CDR3 is TGTGCCAGTAGTATAAACAGGGGTGTCCTGGGGTCTGAGCAGTTCTTC.